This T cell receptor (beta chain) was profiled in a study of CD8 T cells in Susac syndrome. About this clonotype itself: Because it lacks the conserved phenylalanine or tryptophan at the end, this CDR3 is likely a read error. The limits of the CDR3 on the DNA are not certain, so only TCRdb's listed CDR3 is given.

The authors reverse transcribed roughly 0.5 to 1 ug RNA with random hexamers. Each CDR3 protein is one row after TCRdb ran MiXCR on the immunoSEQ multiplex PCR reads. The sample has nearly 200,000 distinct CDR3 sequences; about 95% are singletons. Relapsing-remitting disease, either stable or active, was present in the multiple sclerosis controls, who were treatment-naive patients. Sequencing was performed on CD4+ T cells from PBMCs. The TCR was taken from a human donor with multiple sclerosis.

The CDR3 is CASSEYPGQSAL. The J gene is TRBJ2-5, the V gene TRBV5-6; TRBD1 was called by the table and not checked on the DNA. A total of 12 residues make up the CDR3, ends included. Looked up from germline, CDR1 is SGHDT and CDR2 is YYEEEE.